This T cell receptor (beta chain) was identified during a study of blood T cell repertoires in COVID-19. Study details: COVID-19 samples from acute and convalescent phases originated in the United States, Italy and Spain.

This clone was picked up one time. As handled by the study authors: Reference gene primer amplification in the assay estimated nucleated cell counts. Sequenced by immunoSEQ multiplex PCR; TCRdb stores in-frame clones only, minus some. V and J calls and clone size follow that table, whereas D and trimming were derived from the DNA. This sample carries about 480,000 clones, roughly 89% of them seen once, and the ten largest clones take 7.5% to 9.5%. Seattle enrolled patients during active infection and tracked them longitudinally. CDR1 is MGHRA and CDR2 is YSYEKL in the germline V gene. This CDR3 spans 15 amino acids. J gave up 2 bases and V 1 base, and 3 bases lay outside the gene matches.

Material for sequencing was peripheral blood. This chain joins TRBV4-1 and TRBJ2-5; TRBD2 aligns across 8 bases. The receptor's source is a woman aged 45-59 years with COVID-19, enrolled during active disease. The CDR3 region has the DNA TGCGCCAGCAGCCAAGCGGGGGGGCAACAAGAGACCCAGTACTTC. Translation gives CASSQAGGQQETQYF.